This TCR beta chain was retrieved from a study of shared clonotypes between healthy human individuals. The overall study: CD4 naive cells filled three plates per donor, CD4 memory three, CD8 naive two and CD8 memory one.

Profiling relied on immunoSEQ multiplex PCR, and the TCRdb table lists in-frame clones only, not all of them. The profile shows about 520,000 clones, about 96% of them singletons. Comment on this clone: As yet, its antigen is unknown.

Findings and limits, study-wide: Blood alone was sampled, and tissue repertoires likely differ. Between several donors, naive CD4 clonotypes were shared at a level of about 5%.

From germline, CDR1 is MNHEY and CDR2 SMNVEV (reference sequence). The CDR3 is made up of 15 amino acids. The junction had 5 bases not matched to a gene; V was cut back by 5 bases and J by 4 bases. Caucasian adults living in Nashville, Tennessee, provided all samples. The sequence came from a woman between 25 and 40 years old in good health. This chain uses TRBV27 with TRBJ2-7, with 13 bases identical to TRBD2. The sample comprised naive CD4+ T cells sorted from blood. Stated subset: CD45RA+ positively selected. This chain's CDR3 is CASSPRTSGRYEQYF. Here the CDR3 DNA reads TGTGCCAGCAGTCCTAGGACTAGCGGGAGATACGAGCAGTACTTC.